This T cell receptor beta chain was documented in a study of shared clonotypes between healthy human individuals. Overall study findings and caveats: Naive subsets generally exceeded memory subsets in estimated richness.

Around 220 ng DNA, 30,000 or so T cell genomes, went into each sorted-subset replicate PCR. Authors' methods: Filtering differed, since immunoSEQ gave only junction sequences and no quality scores. Only in-frame clones appear in the TCRdb table, and some are missing; sequencing was by immunoSEQ multiplex PCR. V and J calls and clone size come straight from that table; D and trimming were deduced from the DNA. The top ten clones hold around 1.1% of a sample with roughly 2 million clones, about 95% of them seen once. On this clone: Its matching antigen is unknown. At the DNA level, this CDR3 is encoded by other sequences in the same sample as well.

Germline V gene data show CDR1 as SGDLS and CDR2 as YYNGEE. V was clipped by 2 bases and J by 3 bases, with 6 bases between them. The length of the CDR3 is 13 residues. CD8 cells regarded as naive lacked CD45RO, were positively chosen for CCR7, and omitted terminally differentiated effector memory CD45RA+ cells. Nashville, Tennessee was home to all donors, each a Caucasian adult. The sample comprised naive CD8+ T cells sorted from blood. V is TRBV9 and J is TRBJ2-1; no definite D call. The receptor was derived from a young man in good health. In nucleotides, the CDR3 is TGTGCCAGCAGCGTCGACTTCTACAATGAGCAGTTCTTC. Its protein is CASSVDFYNEQFF.